A single sample gave rise to the 9 T cell receptor beta chains below, sequenced in a study of CD8 T cells in ankylosing spondylitis (dated by TCRdb to about 2017). The library relied on 5' RACE. Sequenced using an Illumina HiSeq 2500. The public reads were quality trimmed at Q25 with fastp and then assembled into clones with MiXCR by TCRdb, keeping productive beta chains. Here each entry gathers all rows of one CDR3 protein and keeps the most common genes and DNA. This sample comprises fewer than 200,000 distinct CDR3 sequences, about 16% of them detected only once. The top ten clones comprise approximately 8% of the sample. Input material: blood, either unsorted or a sorted T cell fraction (not recorded which). Receptor source: a male donor with ankylosing spondylitis or in good health (not recorded which).

This clonotype was detected ten times or more. J is TRBJ1-1 and V is TRBV20-1; D ambiguous. The CDR3 consists of 10 residues. CDR1 and CDR2 from the germline V gene are DFQATT and SNEGSKA (reference sequence). V dropped 3 bases and J dropped 5 bases, with 4 bases sitting between them. DNA of the CDR3: TGCAGTGCTAGTCAAACTGAAGCTTTCTTT. Its translation is CSASQTEAFF.

This clonotype came up many times. The chain couples TRBV29-1 to TRBJ1-1; possible D gene TRBD1, 5 bases. Trimming cost V 0 bases and J 7 bases, with 18 bases left between them. Germline CDR1 is SQVTM and CDR2 is ANQGSEA. The CDR3 length is 15 residues. DNA of the CDR3: TGCAGCGTTGAAGATCAGGTGGAGGGGACGGATGAAGCTTTCTTT. Translated, it gives CSVEDQVEGTDEAFF.

Many counts were recorded for this clonotype. The gene calls are TRBV5-1 and TRBJ2-7; 7 bases align to TRBD2. The CDR3 consists of 14 residues. Losses at the gene ends were 4 bases for V and 3 bases for J; bases not matched to a gene: 7. Germline-derived CDR1 and CDR2 are SGHRS and YFSETQ. As DNA, the CDR3 is TGCGCCAGCAGCCTACCGGGGGGTAGCTACGAGCAGTACTTC. Its protein is CASSLPGGSYEQYF.

This clonotype has a count of ten or more. This chain joins TRBV28 and TRBJ2-7; 9 bases are a match to TRBD2. In germline, CDR1 is MDHEN, CDR2 SYDVKM. This CDR3 is built from 13 residues. J gave up 5 bases and V 6 bases, and 5 bases lay outside the gene matches. The CDR3 nucleotides read TGTGCCAGCAGAGCTAGCGGGATGGACGAGCAGTACTTC. It encodes CASRASGMDEQYF.

This chain connects TRBV18 to TRBJ2-1, with D possibly being TRBD1 or TRBD2 (5 bases each). V was pared by 3 bases and J by 6 bases, with 12 bases between. Germline V CDR1 and CDR2: KGHSH, LQKENI. The CDR3 totals 14 residues. DNA of the CDR3: TGTGCCAGCTCACCTTCGGAAGGGACCAATGAGCAGTTCTTC. Amino acid sequence: CASSPSEGTNEQFF.

The rearrangement uses TRBV5-1 and TRBJ1-5; a weak D match, TRBD1 (6 bases). CDR1 and CDR2 from the germline V gene are SGHRS and YFSETQ. V lost 2 bases and J 3 bases, leaving 9 bases between the germline ends. CDR3 length: 14 amino acids. CDR3 coding DNA: TGCGCCAGCAGCTTTGGGGGCCTCAATCAGCCCCAGCATTTT. It is translated as CASSFGGLNQPQHF.

A few counts support this clonotype. This chain joins TRBV20-1 and TRBJ2-5; D unclear. This CDR3 contains 13 residues. Looked up from germline, CDR1 is DFQATT and CDR2 is SNEGSKA (reference sequence). V was clipped by 6 bases and J by 0 bases, with 11 bases between them. In nucleotides, the CDR3 is TGCAGTGCGCCCGGACGGGACCAAGAGACCCAGTACTTC. The encoded protein is CSAPGRDQETQYF.

This chain joins TRBV24-1 and TRBJ1-1; 11 bases align to TRBD1. The V and J ends lost 4 bases and 14 bases, in that order; junction bases with no gene match: 8. The germline CDR1 and CDR2 sequences are KGHDR and SFDVKD. The length of the CDR3 is 13 residues. The CDR3 is CATSDVGQGDAFF. The CDR3 nucleotides read TGTGCCACCAGTGACGTGGGACAGGGGGACGCGTTCTTT.

This clonotype was counted ten times or more. The gene calls are TRBV5-1 and TRBJ2-1; 14 bases are a match to TRBD2. Trimming at V came to 0 bases and at J to 4 bases, leaving 6 bases not matched to a gene. Germline assignment: CDR1 SGHRS and CDR2 YFSETQ. This CDR3 has 18 amino acids. The CDR3 sequence is CASSLGLAGGPAYNEQFF. The CDR3 DNA is TGCGCCAGCAGCTTGGGACTAGCGGGAGGGCCAGCGTACAATGAGCAGTTCTTC.